This entry concerns a single T cell receptor (beta chain). The record originates from a study of CD8 T cells in Susac syndrome. After extraction with the RNeasy kit, roughly 0.45 to 1 ug of the RNA was reverse transcribed using random hexamers. It was immunoSEQ multiplex PCR that amplified TCR beta CDR3 across 54 Vbeta and 13 Jbeta. A single record per CDR3 protein comes from TCRdb applying MiXCR to the immunoSEQ multiplex PCR reads. Among about 160,000 distinct CDR3 sequences, around 93% were seen once, and the ten largest hold 0.13%. J was trimmed by 4 bases and V by 3 bases; bases with no gene match: 1. From germline, CDR1 is DFQATT and CDR2 SNEGSKA (reference sequence). The CDR3 covers 12 residues. CD8+ and CD4+ blood T cells underwent TCR beta sequencing. Healthy donors served as the controls. They were matched for age and sex. Negative isolation yielded the CD8+ and CD4+ T cells, while FACS enriched the TEMRA cells.

The receptor's source is a human donor in good health. The sequencing input was CD4+ T cells from PBMCs. This chain uses TRBV20-1 with TRBJ2-7, with 9 bases matching TRBD1. CDR3 protein: CSASDRGYEQYF. CDR3 DNA sequence: TGCAGTGCTAGTGACAGGGGGTACGAGCAGTACTTC.